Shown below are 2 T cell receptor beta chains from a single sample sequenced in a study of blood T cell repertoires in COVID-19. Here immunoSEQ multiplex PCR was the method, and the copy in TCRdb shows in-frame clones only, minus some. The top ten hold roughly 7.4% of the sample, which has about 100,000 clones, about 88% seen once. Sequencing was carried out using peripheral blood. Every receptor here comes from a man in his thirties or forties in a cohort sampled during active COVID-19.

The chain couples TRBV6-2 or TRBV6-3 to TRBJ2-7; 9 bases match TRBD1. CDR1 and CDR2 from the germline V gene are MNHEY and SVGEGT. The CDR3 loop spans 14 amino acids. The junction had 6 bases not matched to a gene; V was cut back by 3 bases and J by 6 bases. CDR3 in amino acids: CASSYGDREAEQYF. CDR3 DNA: TGTGCCAGCAGTTATGGGGACAGGGAAGCCGAGCAGTACTTC.

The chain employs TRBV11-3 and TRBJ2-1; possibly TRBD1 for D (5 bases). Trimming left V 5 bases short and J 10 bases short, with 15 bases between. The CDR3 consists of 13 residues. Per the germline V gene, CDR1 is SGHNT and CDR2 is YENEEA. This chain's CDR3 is CASSSQGPAEQFF. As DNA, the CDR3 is TGTGCCAGCAGCAGCCAGGGCCCGGCGGAGCAGTTCTTC. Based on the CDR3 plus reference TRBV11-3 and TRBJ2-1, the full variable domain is EAGVVQSPRYKIIEKKQPVAFWCNPISGHNTLYWYLQNLGQGPELLIRYENEEAVDDSQLPKDRFSAERLKGVDSTLKIQPAELGDSAVYLCASSSQGPAEQFFGPGTRLTVL.